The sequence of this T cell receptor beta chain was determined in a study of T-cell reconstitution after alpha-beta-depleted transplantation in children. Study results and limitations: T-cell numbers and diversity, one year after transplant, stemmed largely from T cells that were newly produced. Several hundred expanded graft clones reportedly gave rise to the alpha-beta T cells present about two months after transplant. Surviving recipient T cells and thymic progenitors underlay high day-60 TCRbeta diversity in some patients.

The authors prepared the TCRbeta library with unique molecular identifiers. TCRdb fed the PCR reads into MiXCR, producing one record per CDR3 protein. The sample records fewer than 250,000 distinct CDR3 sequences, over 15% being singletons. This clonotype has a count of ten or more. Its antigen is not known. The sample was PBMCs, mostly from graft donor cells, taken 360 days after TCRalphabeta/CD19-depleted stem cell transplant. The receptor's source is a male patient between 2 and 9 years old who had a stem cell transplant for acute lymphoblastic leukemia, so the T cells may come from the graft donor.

This CDR3 reads CATSRDWDRAFF. As DNA, the CDR3 is TGTGCCACCAGCAGAGATTGGGACCGAGCTTTCTTT. The chain is built from TRBV15 and TRBJ1-1, with D tentatively TRBD1 (5 bases). The CDR3 has 12 residues. The ends were cut back, 0 bases at V and 10 bases at J, with 9 bases in the middle. The germline CDR1 and CDR2 sequences are LNHNV and YYDKDF (reference sequence).